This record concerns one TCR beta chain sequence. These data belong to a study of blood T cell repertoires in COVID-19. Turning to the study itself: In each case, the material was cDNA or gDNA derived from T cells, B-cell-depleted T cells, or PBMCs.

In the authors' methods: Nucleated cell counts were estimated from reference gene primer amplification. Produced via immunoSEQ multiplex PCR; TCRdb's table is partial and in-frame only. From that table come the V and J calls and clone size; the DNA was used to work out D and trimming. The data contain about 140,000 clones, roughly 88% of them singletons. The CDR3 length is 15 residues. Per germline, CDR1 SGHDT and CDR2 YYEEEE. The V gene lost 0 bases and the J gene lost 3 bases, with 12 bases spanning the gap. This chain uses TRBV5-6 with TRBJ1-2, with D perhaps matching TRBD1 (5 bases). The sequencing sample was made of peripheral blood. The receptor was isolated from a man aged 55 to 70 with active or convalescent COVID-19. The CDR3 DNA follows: TGTGCCAGCAGCTTGGCCGCAGGGCTGGACTATGGCTACACCTTC. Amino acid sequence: CASSLAAGLDYGYTF.